A selection of T cell receptor beta chains follows, all from one sample in a study of T cell changes during pregnancy in multiple sclerosis. Some clones are missing from TCRdb's copy, which holds only in-frame ones; the method was immunoSEQ multiplex PCR. The table has 50,000 to 60,000 clones, roughly 90% seen once. Sequencing was performed on peripheral blood, taken after pregnancy. All receptors derive from a female donor in good health, enrolled as a control in a pregnancy study. CDR3s include the opening cysteine and the closing phenylalanine or tryptophan. Each record gives: J gene, V gene, CDR3 length, CDR3 protein.

TRBJ2-3 TRBV2 17 CASSRSASGGVTDTQYF
TRBJ2-5 TRBV5-8 13 CASSPDRAETQYF
TRBJ1-5 TRBV7-9 15 CASSLGDSRNQPQHF
TRBJ1-5 TRBV19 17 CASSASPSGGRYQPQHF
TRBJ1-5 TRBV6-5 13 CASSSLSNQPQHF
TRBJ2-3 TRBV5-1 15 CASSLRVGDTDTQYF
TRBJ2-5 TRBV4-2 15 CASSQDRGGQETQYF
TRBJ2-1 TRBV10-3 15 CAITSGTSGNNEQFF
TRBJ2-2 TRBV7-9 15 CASSLGGGSTGELFF
TRBJ2-7 TRBV6-6 16 CASVTTRDSLSYEQYF
TRBJ2-3 TRBV9 15 CASSWGQGATDTQYF
TRBJ1-3 TRBV5-1 15 CASSMDRGPGNTIYF
TRBJ1-2 TRBV4-3 14 CASSPDTYLSGYTF
TRBJ1-2 TRBV6-6 14 CASTWGVTNYGYTF
TRBJ2-7 TRBV4-1 15 CASSPSPGGGKEQYF
TRBJ2-6 TRBV27 17 CASSLSAGLSGANVLTF
TRBJ2-5 TRBV4-1 13 CASSQVGGETQYF
TRBJ1-2 TRBV14 14 CASSQEIDSYGYTF
TRBJ2-1 TRBV5-4 15 CASRVDFHGGGEQFF
TRBJ2-7 TRBV5-5 16 CASSGQPGLEIYEQYF
TRBJ2-2 TRBV19 14 CASSIRTEAGELFF
TRBJ1-2 TRBV5-5 15 CASSPGQGLYYGYTF
TRBJ1-2 TRBV7-2 13 CASSPQGLYGYTF